A single sample gave rise to the 9 T cell receptor beta chains below, sequenced in a study of early T cells in non-severe SARS-CoV-2 infection. In TCRdb, the 5' RACE reads were re-called with MiXCR into one record per CDR3 protein. The profile shows 35,000 to 50,000 distinct CDR3 sequences, 20% to 25% of them singletons. Sequencing used whole blood, obtained at baseline. These receptors originate from an adult who was a healthcare worker with PCR-confirmed SARS-CoV-2 infection or an uninfected control (not recorded which).

The chain joins TRBV7-9 to TRBJ1-1, with 7 bases fitting TRBD1. The V gene's germline CDR1 is SEHNR and CDR2 FQNEAQ (reference sequence). CDR3 size: 13 residues. With 5 bases clipped from V and 7 bases from J, the junction kept 7 bases outside the gene matches. The CDR3 bases are TGTGCCAGCAGCCCAAAGGACAGGTTTGAAGCTTTCTTT. This encodes CASSPKDRFEAFF.

This clonotype occurred a few times. The gene calls are TRBV20-1 and TRBJ1-6; perhaps TRBD1 as D (5 bases). Germline CDR1 is DFQATT and CDR2 is SNEGSKA (reference sequence). Trimming cost V 4 bases and J 8 bases, with 15 bases left between them. The CDR3 totals 14 residues. The CDR3 region is CSATDGGSDSPLHF. The CDR3, as DNA: TGCAGTGCTACCGACGGGGGTTCGGATTCACCCCTCCACTTT.

The chain carries TRBV20-1 and TRBJ2-6; 11 bases match TRBD1. V lost 6 bases to trimming and J lost 4 bases; unmatched junction nucleotides: 5. This CDR3 has 15 residues. Germline CDR1 and CDR2: DFQATT and SNEGSKA (reference sequence). CDR3 DNA sequence: TGCAGTGCCGGGACAGGGGGAACCGGGGCCAACGTCCTGACTTTC. This sequence encodes CSAGTGGTGANVLTF.

This clonotype came up a few times. V gene TRBV11-2 combines with J gene TRBJ2-4; 8 nucleotides match TRBD1. CDR1 and CDR2 from the germline V gene are SGHAT and FQNNGV. Germline trimming cut 3 bases from V and 0 bases from J; bases unmatched to any gene: 7. This CDR3 is built from 17 residues. The CDR3 DNA follows: TGTGCCAGCAGCTTGGCTCCGGGACAGGTAGCCAAAAACATTCAGTACTTC. Encoded protein: CASSLAPGQVAKNIQYF.

Comment on this clonotype: Compared with germline, one end of the junction differs, possibly owing to a read error. The J gene is TRBJ2-3, the V gene TRBV7-7; D perhaps matches TRBD1 (5 bases). CDR3 length: 14 residues. CDR1 and CDR2 (germline): SSHAT, FNYEAQ (reference sequence). This CDR3 reads CASSLLGLTDTQYF. CDR3 in DNA: TGTGCTAGCAGCTTGTTGGGGCTCACAGATACGCAGTATTTT.

J is TRBJ1-2 and V is TRBV7-2; D is unresolved. Germline V gene data show CDR1 as SGHTA and CDR2 as FQGNSA. Trimming shortened V by 5 bases and J by 6 bases, and 13 bases separated the two germline ends. CDR3 length: 13 amino acids. The DNA of the CDR3 is TGTGCCAGCAGCCAAGACCGATTACATGGCTACACCTTC. Its translation: CASSQDRLHGYTF. Combining the CDR3 with reference TRBV7-2 and TRBJ1-2 gives the whole variable domain GAGVSQSPSNKVTEKGKDVELRCDPISGHTALYWYRQSLGQGLEFLIYFQGNSAPDKSGLPSDRFSAERTGGSVSTLTIQRTQQEDSAVYLCASSQDRLHGYTFGSGTRLTVV.

The rearrangement uses TRBV27 and TRBJ2-2; 9 bases line up with TRBD1. Losses at the gene ends were 3 bases for V and 5 bases for J; bases not matched to a gene: 4. Germline V gene sequence: CDR1 MNHEY, CDR2 SMNVEV (reference sequence). The CDR3 length is 15 residues. In DNA form, the CDR3 reads TGTGCCAGCAGTTTGGGACAGGGATTTACCGGGGAGCTGTTTTTT. Translating gives CASSLGQGFTGELFF.

This clonotype was detected only a few times. This rearrangement joins TRBV14 to TRBJ2-5; unclear D gene. V shed 8 bases and J shed 1 base, with 14 bases lying between them. The CDR3 contains 14 residues. Germline V gives CDR1 SGHDN, CDR2 FVKESK. The CDR3 loop reads CASALRMGQETQYF. CDR3 nucleotide sequence: TGTGCCAGCGCCCTCCGGATGGGCCAAGAGACCCAGTACTTC.

This chain joins TRBV21-1 and TRBJ1-5; the table's D call TRBD1 went unverified against the DNA. TRBV21-1 is shown as a pseudogene. There are 13 residues in the CDR3. This chain's CDR3 is CASLTGDNQPQHF. CDR3 coding DNA: TGTGCCAGCCTGACAGGGGACAATCAGCCCCAGCATTTT.